These 32 T cell receptor beta chains were all obtained from the same sample, sequenced in a study of OX40 agonist ivuxolimab in advanced cancers. Clones were read by immunoSEQ multiplex PCR, and TCRdb kept only the in-frame ones, dropping some. The sample yields tens of thousands of clones, over 80% seen once. The source material was CD4+ or CD8+ T cells sorted from blood, sampled in a trial of the OX40 agonist ivuxolimab. The receptors were gathered from an adult with an advanced solid tumor such as melanoma, head and neck, liver or kidney cancer.

This rearrangement joins TRBV7-2 to TRBJ2-5; 8 bases line up with TRBD2. The trim removed 1 base at V and 1 base at J, leaving 5 bases unmatched. This CDR3 comprises 16 residues. The V gene's germline CDR1 is SGHTA and CDR2 FQGNSA. DNA for the CDR3: TGTGCCAGCAGCTTAGGCGCTAGCGGGCTCCAAGAGACCCAGTACTTC. Encoded protein: CASSLGASGLQETQYF.

The chain carries TRBV5-1 and TRBJ2-1; TRBD2 agrees at 8 bases. The CDR3 totals 17 residues. CDR1 SGHRS and CDR2 YFSETQ come from the germline V gene. V shed 0 bases and J 15 bases; nucleotides not matched to a gene: 20. CDR3 DNA: TGCGCCAGCAGCTTGGTCTCCAGCGGGAGTTTTGTAGGTTGGCCGTTCTTC. It specifies CASSLVSSGSFVGWPFF.

The chain joins TRBV5-4 to TRBJ1-2, with D perhaps matching TRBD1 (5 bases). This CDR3 spans 18 amino acids. CDR1 and CDR2 (germline): SGHNT, YYREEE (reference sequence). Trimming stripped 4 bases from V and 4 bases from J, with 26 bases between. The CDR3 DNA sequence: TGTGCCAGCAGCCACCACCTCCTATTGGGCCGAGGGGTCTATGGCTACACCTTC. Protein product: CASSHHLLLGRGVYGYTF.

The chain couples TRBV4-1 to TRBJ2-7, with unresolved D. Trimming cost V 0 bases and J 5 bases, with 17 bases left between them. The CDR3 loop spans 16 amino acids. Germline lookup yields CDR1 MGHRA and CDR2 YSYEKL. CDR3 sequence: CASSQDTTQRRNEQYF. Written as DNA, the CDR3 is TGCGCCAGCAGCCAAGATACGACACAACGAAGGAACGAGCAGTACTTC.

The rearrangement links TRBV6-6 to TRBJ1-2; no firm D call. Trimming left V 2 bases short and J 4 bases short, with 11 bases between. This CDR3 comprises 14 residues. Germline V gene lookup returns CDR1 MNHNY and CDR2 SVGAGI (reference sequence). This CDR3 reads CASSYSEGSYGYTF. CDR3 nucleotides: TGTGCCAGCAGTTACAGTGAGGGCTCCTATGGCTACACCTTC.

The V call is TRBV7-9, the J call TRBJ2-1, with 8 bases that match TRBD2. Germline V lookup: CDR1 SEHNR, CDR2 FQNEAQ (reference sequence). The CDR3 sequence is 16 residues long. The V and J ends lost 5 bases and 7 bases, in that order; junction bases with no gene match: 13. The CDR3 protein is CASSPTSGLGYNEQFF. CDR3 DNA sequence: TGTGCCAGCAGCCCCACTAGCGGTTTAGGGTATAATGAGCAGTTCTTC.

The chain uses TRBV2 and TRBJ2-5; 10 positions match TRBD2. This CDR3 spans 16 amino acids. V trimming: 5 bases; J trimming: 1 base; junction bases outside the gene matches: 7. Looked up from germline, CDR1 is SNHLY and CDR2 is FYNNEI. Here the CDR3 DNA reads TGTGCCAGCAGTAGCGGGAGGGCGGGTCCCCAAGAGACCCAGTACTTC. Translated, it gives CASSSGRAGPQETQYF.

V usage is TRBV5-4 and J usage is TRBJ1-2; weak D call: TRBD1 (5 bases). The V and J ends lost 2 bases and 6 bases respectively, with 20 bases between them. This CDR3 is 16 amino acids long. The germline gives CDR1 SGHNT, CDR2 YYREEE (reference sequence). This chain's CDR3 is CASSFSSRRERNGYTF. CDR3 bases: TGTGCCAGCAGCTTTAGTAGTCGCAGGGAAAGGAATGGCTACACCTTC.

This chain connects TRBV4-1 to TRBJ2-3; no firm D call. Germline V lookup: CDR1 MGHRA, CDR2 YSYEKL. With 3 bases removed from V and 5 bases from J, the gap between germline ends came to 9 bases. The CDR3 has 13 residues. The CDR3 nucleotides read TGCGCCAGCAGCCACCCTAGGGAAGATACGCAGTATTTT. It specifies CASSHPREDTQYF.

This chain joins TRBV9 and TRBJ2-1; 7 positions agree with TRBD2. Germline assignment: CDR1 SGDLS and CDR2 YYNGEE. There are 19 residues in the CDR3. The trim removed 3 bases at V and 4 bases at J, leaving 19 bases unmatched. CDR3 residues: CASSASPIVAGPGYNEQFF. The CDR3 DNA sequence: TGTGCCAGCAGCGCATCACCAATTGTAGCGGGTCCTGGTTACAATGAGCAGTTCTTC.

The J gene is TRBJ2-5, the V gene TRBV2; 7 bases match TRBD2. V shed 3 bases and J 5 bases; nucleotides not matched to a gene: 9. Germline assignment: CDR1 SNHLY and CDR2 FYNNEI. The CDR3 is made up of 15 amino acids. This chain's CDR3 is CASSDGGWGGETQYF. The DNA for the CDR3 is TGTGCCAGCAGTGACGGGGGTTGGGGGGGGGAGACCCAGTACTTC.

This clone appeared a single time. J is TRBJ2-5 and V is TRBV2, with 9 bases identical to TRBD1. The CDR3 has 13 amino acids. Germline lookup yields CDR1 SNHLY and CDR2 FYNNEI. With 11 bases clipped from V and 4 bases from J, the junction kept 8 bases outside the gene matches. CDR3 region: CAGNRGPGETQYF. CDR3 DNA: TGTGCCGGGAACAGGGGGCCGGGAGAGACCCAGTACTTC.

This clone was counted between two and nine times. The rearrangement joins TRBV11-2 to TRBJ1-5; D gene unclear. Germline V CDR1 and CDR2: SGHAT, FQNNGV. The CDR3 sequence is 15 residues long. V was pared by 1 base and J by 4 bases, with 11 bases between. The DNA for the CDR3 is TGTGCCAGCAGCTTAGCCGGCAGGTCAAATCAGCCCCAGCATTTT. This codes for CASSLAGRSNQPQHF.

This clone was observed a single time. This chain joins TRBV6-1 and TRBJ2-1, with 11 nucleotides matching TRBD2. After removal of 4 bases from V and 4 bases from J, the junction contained 3 bases not matched to a gene. Germline loops: CDR1 MNHNS, CDR2 SASEGT. This CDR3 is built from 15 residues. In DNA form, the CDR3 reads TGTGCCAGCAGTGGGGGACTAGCGGAGTACAATGAGCAGTTCTTC. It specifies CASSGGLAEYNEQFF.

The V call is TRBV15, the J call TRBJ2-7; 9 nucleotides match TRBD2. V was clipped by 1 base and J by 6 bases; unmatched bases: 7. Per the germline V gene, CDR1 is LNHNV and CDR2 is YYDKDF (reference sequence). The CDR3 spans 15 residues. The CDR3 DNA reads TGTGCCACCAGCAGAGGAGGGCTAGCGGGACGCGAGCAGTACTTC. Protein sequence: CATSRGGLAGREQYF. Variable domain in full (rest from reference TRBV15 and TRBJ2-7): DAMVIQNPRYQVTQFGKPVTLSCSQTLNHNVMYWYQQKSSQAPKLLFHYYDKDFNNEADTPDNFQSRRPNTSFCFLDIRSPGLGDTAMYLCATSRGGLAGREQYFGPGTRLTVT.

The chain has TRBV7-9 and TRBJ2-3; 9 bases align to TRBD2. The CDR3 has 17 residues. V shed 1 base, J shed 3 bases, and the junction held 8 bases outside the gene matches. Germline V lookup: CDR1 SEHNR, CDR2 FQNEAQ (reference sequence). DNA for the CDR3: TGTGCCAGCAGCTTAGTTGGTAGCGGGAGTAGGACAGATACGCAGTATTTT. This sequence encodes CASSLVGSGSRTDTQYF. The variable domain in full, completed from reference TRBV7-9 and TRBJ2-3, reads DTGVSQNPRHKITKRGQNVTFRCDPISEHNRLYWYRQTLGQGPEFLTYFQNEAQLEKSRLLSDRFSAERPKGSFSTLEIQRTEQGDSAMYLCASSLVGSGSRTDTQYFGPGTRLTVL.

The V and J genes are TRBV7-6 and TRBJ2-2; D possibly corresponds to TRBD2 (6 bases). Germline V lookup: CDR1 SGHVS, CDR2 FNYEAQ. Between the trimmed V and J ends, which lost 4 bases and 2 bases, there was a span of 14 bases. The CDR3 covers 16 residues. CDR3 nucleotide sequence: TGTGCCAGCAGCTCGACATTTGGGACTAACACCGGGGAGCTGTTTTTT. Protein: CASSSTFGTNTGELFF.

The rearrangement uses TRBV5-4 and TRBJ2-1; the D gene is possibly TRBD2 (5 bases). Deletions cut 3 bases from V and 6 bases from J, with 13 bases between. CDR3 length: 14 amino acids. Germline CDR1 SGHNT, CDR2 YYREEE (reference sequence). The CDR3 spells CASSSRDPLNEQFF. CDR3 nucleotide sequence: TGTGCCAGCAGCTCACGGGATCCCCTCAATGAGCAGTTCTTC.

The rearrangement joins TRBV7-9 to TRBJ2-7; D is perhaps TRBD2 (5 bases). V was shortened by 1 base and J by 7 bases, with 14 bases between the two germline ends. Germline V lookup: CDR1 SEHNR, CDR2 FQNEAQ (reference sequence). The CDR3 has 14 amino acids. The CDR3 protein is CASSLVSGMGEQYF. CDR3 bases: TGTGCCAGCAGCTTAGTTTCCGGGATGGGAGAGCAGTACTTC.

V is TRBV19 and J is TRBJ2-7, with no clear D. V lost 2 bases to trimming and J lost 4 bases, with 15 bases between them. Germline V gene data show CDR1 as LNHDA and CDR2 as SQIVND (reference sequence). The CDR3 extends over 15 amino acids. As DNA, the CDR3 is TGTGCCAGTAGTATATCCTGGGCTGGCGGATACGAGCAGTACTTC. It is translated as CASSISWAGGYEQYF.

There are a few counts of this clone. V gene TRBV11-2 combines with J gene TRBJ2-1; 12 bases line up with TRBD2. The CDR3 has 15 amino acids. Per the germline V gene, CDR1 is SGHAT and CDR2 is FQNNGV. V lost 5 bases to trimming and J lost 4 bases; unmatched junction nucleotides: 3. CDR3 sequence: CASSRTSGAYNEQFF. As DNA, the CDR3 is TGTGCCAGCAGCCGGACTAGCGGGGCTTACAATGAGCAGTTCTTC.

The V and J genes are TRBV5-4 and TRBJ2-1; tentatively, D is TRBD1 (6 bases). V gave up 2 bases and J gave up 0 bases, with 9 bases separating them. This CDR3 spans 15 amino acids. Germline V gene lookup returns CDR1 SGHNT and CDR2 YYREEE (reference sequence). The CDR3 DNA sequence: TGTGCCAGCAGCTTTGGGGGCGCCTCCTACAATGAGCAGTTCTTC. Its translation is CASSFGGASYNEQFF.

V is TRBV19 and J is TRBJ1-5; D gene uncertain. There are 14 residues in the CDR3. Germline V gene sequence: CDR1 LNHDA, CDR2 SQIVND (reference sequence). Trimming removed 6 bases from V and 3 bases from J, with 12 bases in between. The DNA of the CDR3 is TGTGCCAGTAGCCCCCGTAGGGACAATCAGCCCCAGCATTTT. It translates to CASSPRRDNQPQHF.

The chain employs TRBV7-9 and TRBJ2-7; no firm D call. The CDR3 spans 13 residues. V lost 1 base to trimming and J lost 3 bases, with 7 bases between them. Germline V gene lookup returns CDR1 SEHNR and CDR2 FQNEAQ (reference sequence). The CDR3 is CASSLDSSYEQYF. CDR3 nucleotides: TGTGCCAGCAGCTTAGATTCTAGCTACGAGCAGTACTTC.

V usage is TRBV28 and J usage is TRBJ2-1, with D maybe TRBD2 (6 bases). Germline CDR1 is MDHEN and CDR2 is SYDVKM. The CDR3 spans 12 residues. V lost 1 base, J lost 15 bases, and 13 bases lay in between. The CDR3, as DNA: TGTGCCAGCAGTTTATCGGCGGGAAAGTGGTTCTTC. Translation gives CASSLSAGKWFF.

The rearrangement links TRBV30 to TRBJ2-3; D perhaps matches TRBD1 (5 bases). The CDR3 is made up of 11 amino acids. The ends were cut back, 5 bases at V and 7 bases at J, with 10 bases in the middle. Germline V lookup: CDR1 GTSNPN, CDR2 SVGIG (reference sequence). In DNA form, the CDR3 reads TGTGCCTGGGCTGACAGTTATACGCAGTATTTT. This gives the protein CAWADSYTQYF.

The chain links TRBV4-1 to TRBJ2-3, with D unresolved. The CDR3 has 14 residues. Trimming stripped 0 bases from V and 6 bases from J, with 10 bases between. Germline loops: CDR1 MGHRA, CDR2 YSYEKL. The CDR3 protein is CASSQDQYPDTQYF. In DNA form, the CDR3 reads TGCGCCAGCAGCCAAGATCAATACCCCGATACGCAGTATTTT.

The chain carries TRBV6-6 and TRBJ2-1; D unclear. In germline, CDR1 is MNHNY, CDR2 SVGAGI (reference sequence). V dropped 6 bases and J dropped 14 bases, with 14 bases sitting between them. The CDR3 contains 11 residues. As DNA, the CDR3 is TGTGCCAGCAGCAGGTCCGTCGATGAGTTCTTC. Its translation is CASSRSVDEFF.

This clone has a single count. The chain uses TRBV6-5 and TRBJ1-5; no reliable D call. The germline V gene has CDR1 MNHEY and CDR2 SVGAGI. V lost 0 bases, J lost 3 bases, and 9 bases lay in between. The CDR3 sequence is 15 residues long. CDR3 loop: CASSYSSAPNQPQHF. The CDR3 DNA follows: TGTGCCAGCAGTTACTCGAGCGCCCCCAATCAGCCCCAGCATTTT.

This clone was seen a single time. The chain is built from TRBV7-6 and TRBJ1-5; 7 bases match TRBD1. The CDR3 covers 16 residues. V was pared by 1 base and J by 6 bases, with 9 bases of the junction left unmatched. Germline lookup yields CDR1 SGHVS and CDR2 FNYEAQ. The CDR3 reads CASSLGEGAAGQPQHF. The CDR3, as DNA: TGTGCCAGCAGCTTAGGCGAGGGGGCCGCAGGTCAGCCCCAGCATTTT.

CDR3 coding DNA: TGTGCCAGCAGCCTAGGGACCTACAATGAGCAGTTCTTC. Protein product: CASSLGTYNEQFF. This chain connects TRBV27 to TRBJ2-1; D uncertain. The V end lost 6 bases, the J end lost 2 bases, and 8 bases lay between the germline ends. The CDR3 extends over 13 amino acids. Germline assignment: CDR1 MNHEY and CDR2 SMNVEV (reference sequence).

This clone was seen more than once but under ten times. V gene TRBV5-1 combines with J gene TRBJ2-1; 9 nucleotides agree with TRBD2. CDR3 length: 15 residues. Germline lookup yields CDR1 SGHRS and CDR2 YFSETQ. The V segment lost 5 bases and the J segment 0 bases; nucleotides outside the gene matches: 3. CDR3 protein: CASRRTSDSYNEQFF. The CDR3 DNA follows: TGCGCCAGCAGGCGGACTAGCGACTCCTACAATGAGCAGTTCTTC.